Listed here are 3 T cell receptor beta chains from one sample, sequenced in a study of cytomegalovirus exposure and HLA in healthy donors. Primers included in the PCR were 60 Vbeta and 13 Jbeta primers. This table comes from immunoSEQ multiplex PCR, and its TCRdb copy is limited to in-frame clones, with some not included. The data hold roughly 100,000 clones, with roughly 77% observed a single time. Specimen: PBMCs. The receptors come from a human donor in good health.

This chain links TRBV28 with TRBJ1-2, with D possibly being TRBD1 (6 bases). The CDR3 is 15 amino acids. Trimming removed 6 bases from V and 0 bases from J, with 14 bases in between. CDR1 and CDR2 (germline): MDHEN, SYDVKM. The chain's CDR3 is CASRGGALANYGYTF. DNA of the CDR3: TGTGCCAGCAGAGGGGGGGCCCTAGCTAACTATGGCTACACCTTC.

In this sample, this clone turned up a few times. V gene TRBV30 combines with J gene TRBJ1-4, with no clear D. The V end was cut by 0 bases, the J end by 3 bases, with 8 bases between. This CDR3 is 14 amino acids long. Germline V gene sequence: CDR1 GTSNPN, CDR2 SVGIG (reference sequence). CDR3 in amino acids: CAWSVPRSNEKLFF. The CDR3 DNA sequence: TGTGCCTGGAGTGTACCCCGGTCTAATGAAAAACTGTTTTTT.

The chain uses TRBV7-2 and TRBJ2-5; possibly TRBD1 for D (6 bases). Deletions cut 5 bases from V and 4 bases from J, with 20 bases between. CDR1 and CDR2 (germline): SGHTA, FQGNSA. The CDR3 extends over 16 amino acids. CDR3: CASSRTGTRGAETQYF. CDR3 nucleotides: TGTGCCAGCAGCAGAACAGGGACGAGGGGCGCAGAGACCCAGTACTTC.